The rows below give T cell receptor beta chains drawn from one sample of a study of T cell repertoires in cytomegalovirus infection. These receptors are not linked to any known antigen. In TCRdb, the reads were re-called with MiXCR into one record per CDR3 protein. The sample comprises some 310,000 distinct CDR3 sequences, 20% to 30% of which are singletons, and 10% to 15% rests with the top ten. The sample in question was cultured PBMCs, obtained from culture after CMV antigen stimulation. The receptors were sampled from a human donor in good health (CMV status not recorded). Some clones in this sample may be carry-over from other donors' samples. CDR3s include the opening cysteine and the closing phenylalanine or tryptophan. A clone size is listed for some rows: how often the clone was seen (once, few, many), or a class if it is expanded.

clone_size j_call v_call cdr3_aa
NA TRBJ1-2 TRBV6-6 CASSRGQGNYGYTF
many TRBJ2-1 TRBV6-1 CASSLLPFQREWENNEQFF
NA TRBJ2-7 TRBV7-9 CASSLGPAGEQYF
NA TRBJ2-7 TRBV19 CASSERRGYEQYF
many TRBJ2-5 TRBV7-2 CASSIDRGMETQYF
NA TRBJ2-5 TRBV19 CASSTGGTGSQYF
NA TRBJ2-1 TRBV11-3 CASSLPAGGDEQFF
few TRBJ1-5 TRBV6-1 CASSEEQGQPQHF
NA TRBJ2-3 TRBV20-1 CSARASGAGDTQYF
NA TRBJ2-1 TRBV7-6 CASSSSSGRAAEQFF
few TRBJ2-2 TRBV20-1 CSARPGGRDTGELFF
few TRBJ1-6 TRBV20-1 CSARDLRGQGSNSPLHF
many TRBJ1-5 TRBV28 CASCNRQGSGQPQHF
NA TRBJ2-7 TRBV4-2 CASSQGTSGSTPYEQYF
NA TRBJ2-1 TRBV7-2 CASSFTPTGPNEQFF
NA TRBJ1-1 TRBV6-5 CASSKTGARNTEAFF
few TRBJ2-7 TRBV14 CASSQGWGSKTYEQYF
many TRBJ2-3 TRBV7-2 CASSAGTLRADTQYF
many TRBJ2-3 TRBV12-3/TRBV12-4 CASSVQGASGDTQYF
NA TRBJ2-1 TRBV11-2 CASSLYASGTGNEQFF
NA TRBJ2-2 TRBV4-3 CASSQETQGDGTGELFF
many TRBJ2-1 TRBV6-5 CASSYETSGRYEQFF
few TRBJ1-2 TRBV6-8 CASSRQQPNYGYTF
NA TRBJ2-1 TRBV5-1 CASSLEATGAYNEQFF
few TRBJ1-1 TRBV10-3 CAIRQHGQLNTEAFF
NA TRBJ2-1 TRBV10-3 CAISARSGSNNEQFF
few TRBJ1-2 TRBV29-1 CSVDGTAALSYGYTF
many TRBJ2-6 TRBV14 CASSLRQGIPSGANVLTF
NA TRBJ2-4 TRBV19 CASSIMDSLKNIQYF
NA TRBJ2-1 TRBV12-5 CASGLVPSSRDNEQFF
once TRBJ2-3 TRBV10-3 CAIRDLAKSTDTQYF
NA TRBJ1-1 TRBV7-9 CASSQGVINTEAFF
few TRBJ2-6 TRBV4-1 CASRQTSGANVLTF
NA TRBJ2-6 TRBV20-1 CSARTGGSSGANVLTF
NA TRBJ2-3 TRBV2 CASSEAGAADTQYF
NA TRBJ2-4 TRBV7-6 CASSPLAGGHIQYF
NA TRBJ2-3 TRBV10-1 CASSVGDTQYF
many TRBJ2-1 TRBV7-2 CATTRGQYNEQFF
NA TRBJ1-3 TRBV12-3/TRBV12-4 CASSLVGEFAAGNTIYF
few TRBJ2-3 TRBV19 CASKSGRAGDTQYF
NA TRBJ2-7 TRBV28 CASSRGQGDEQYF
few TRBJ2-7 TRBV12-3/TRBV12-4 CASSVAGGALREQYF
NA TRBJ2-1 TRBV4-1 CASSQGLTSGDYNEQFF
few TRBJ1-4 TRBV27 CASSQTLWGQEATNEKLFF
NA TRBJ2-7 TRBV12-3/TRBV12-4 CASTFSRGEQYF
many TRBJ1-1 TRBV18 CASSPYAGNTEAFF
few TRBJ1-1 TRBV11-2 CASTTRQGPMNTEAFF
NA TRBJ2-1 TRBV11-2 CASSSGLADLYNEQFF
NA TRBJ2-1 TRBV7-2 CASSLVRVAGWNEQFF
many TRBJ2-3 TRBV28 CASTTGALPDTQYF
few TRBJ2-7 TRBV12-3/TRBV12-4 CASSLIMGDRSLYFEQYF
few TRBJ2-3 TRBV10-1 CASRTWARPTDTQYF